These 24 T cell receptor beta chains originate from one sample sequenced in a study of blood T cell repertoires in COVID-19. TCRdb's copy holds only in-frame clones and misses some; the assay was immunoSEQ multiplex PCR. The sample includes nearly 45,000 clones, about 83% of them seen just once. Specimen: peripheral blood. These receptor sequences come from a man in his forties or fifties with COVID-19, enrolled during active disease.

The chain is built from TRBV27 and TRBJ2-1, with TRBD2 matching over 15 bases. V lost 6 bases to trimming and J lost 14 bases; unmatched junction nucleotides: 8. CDR1 and CDR2 (germline): MNHEY, SMNVEV (reference sequence). The CDR3 has 14 residues. DNA of the CDR3: TGTGCCAGCAGGACTGGGACTAGCGGGGGGTCGGAGTTCTTC. It yields the protein CASRTGTSGGSEFF.

A single count supports this clone. V is TRBV7-2 and J is TRBJ2-7; 10 bases align to TRBD2. The trim removed 1 base at V and 5 bases at J, leaving 5 bases unmatched. Germline CDR1 SGHTA, CDR2 FQGNSA. The CDR3 extends over 15 amino acids. CDR3 in amino acids: CASSLGSLAGDEQYF. The CDR3 DNA sequence: TGTGCCAGCAGCTTAGGATCCCTAGCGGGGGACGAGCAGTACTTC. The full variable domain, with the rest looked up from reference TRBV7-2 and TRBJ2-7, is GAGVSQSPSNKVTEKGKDVELRCDPISGHTALYWYRQSLGQGLEFLIYFQGNSAPDKSGLPSDRFSAERTGGSVSTLTIQRTQQEDSAVYLCASSLGSLAGDEQYFGPGTRLTVT.

This rearrangement joins TRBV4-2 to TRBJ2-3, with 13 bases that match TRBD2. The trim removed 1 base at V and 1 base at J, leaving 5 bases unmatched. This CDR3 has 18 residues. CDR1 LGHNA and CDR2 YNFKEQ come from the germline V gene. The CDR3 loop is CASSQGTSGGPRTDTQYF. CDR3 DNA: TGTGCCAGCAGCCAAGGGACTAGCGGGGGTCCTCGCACAGATACGCAGTATTTT.

The gene calls are TRBV27 and TRBJ1-2; TRBD1 matches 8 bases. Germline V gene data show CDR1 as MNHEY and CDR2 as SMNVEV (reference sequence). This CDR3 comprises 13 residues. V trimming: 3 bases; J trimming: 8 bases; junction bases outside the gene matches: 5. This chain's CDR3 is CASSFDRGGGYTF. CDR3 in DNA: TGTGCCAGCAGTTTCGACAGGGGTGGAGGCTACACCTTC.

This chain uses TRBV2 with TRBJ2-5, with a possible D match to TRBD2 (5 bases). The CDR3 runs 12 residues. CDR1 is SNHLY, CDR2 FYNNEI, per germline. Trimming stripped 6 bases from V and 4 bases from J, with 9 bases between. Here the CDR3 DNA reads TGTGCCAGCAGCCTCAGCGGAGAGACCCAGTACTTC. It encodes CASSLSGETQYF.

V gene TRBV28 combines with J gene TRBJ1-1; the D is unclear. Trimming removed 5 bases at V and 3 bases at J, with 16 bases between. Germline CDR1 and CDR2: MDHEN and SYDVKM. The CDR3 is made up of 15 amino acids. CDR3 in amino acids: CASSRHLRLDTEAFF. The DNA of the CDR3 is TGTGCCAGCAGTCGACATCTTCGGTTGGACACTGAAGCTTTCTTT. Together with reference TRBV28 and TRBJ1-1, the CDR3 gives the full variable domain: DVKVTQSSRYLVKRTGEKVFLECVQDMDHENMFWYRQDPGLGLRLIYFSYDVKMKEKGDIPEGYSVSREKKERFSLILESASTNQTSMYLCASSRHLRLDTEAFFGQGTRLTVV.

The chain uses TRBV5-1 and TRBJ2-2; 7 bases match TRBD2. The CDR3 extends over 15 amino acids. Germline loops: CDR1 SGHRS, CDR2 YFSETQ. Unmatched junction bases numbered 4, after V lost 2 bases and J lost 3 bases. The CDR3 loop reads CASSFPGGYTGELFF. The CDR3 coding sequence is TGCGCCAGCAGCTTCCCCGGGGGGTACACCGGGGAGCTGTTTTTT.

The V call is TRBV30, the J call TRBJ2-3, with D perhaps matching TRBD1 (6 bases). This CDR3 is built from 15 residues. V dropped 2 bases and J dropped 6 bases, with 18 bases sitting between them. The germline V gene encodes CDR1 GTSNPN and CDR2 SVGIG (reference sequence). This CDR3 reads CAWSPGERAEDTQYF. The CDR3 DNA sequence: TGTGCCTGGAGTCCAGGGGAAAGGGCCGAGGATACGCAGTATTTT.

J is TRBJ1-2 and V is TRBV10-3; D is possibly TRBD1 (5 bases). Per the germline V gene, CDR1 is ENHRY and CDR2 is SYGVKD. The length of the CDR3 is 15 residues. Trimming took 2 bases from V and 4 from J, leaving 14 bases between them. CDR3 protein: CAISEMGEVSYGYTF. The CDR3 DNA is TGTGCCATCAGTGAGATGGGGGAGGTATCCTATGGCTACACCTTC.

This chain links TRBV19 with TRBJ2-1, with TRBD2 matching 11 bases. After removal of 5 bases from V and 7 bases from J, the junction contained 7 bases not matched to a gene. Germline-derived CDR1 and CDR2 are LNHDA and SQIVND (reference sequence). This CDR3 has 15 residues. CDR3 region: CASSVSGGAGNEQFF. Written as DNA, the CDR3 is TGTGCCAGTAGTGTTAGCGGGGGGGCTGGGAATGAGCAGTTCTTC. Variable domain in full (rest from reference TRBV19 and TRBJ2-1): DGGITQSPKYLFRKEGQNVTLSCEQNLNHDAMYWYRQDPGQGLRLIYYSQIVNDFQKGDIAEGYSVSREKKESFPLTVTSAQKNPTAFYLCASSVSGGAGNEQFFGPGTRLTVL.

The genes are TRBV18 and TRBJ2-7, with 7 bases lining up with TRBD1. Germline V gives CDR1 KGHSH, CDR2 LQKENI. The CDR3 has 14 residues. V shed 6 bases and J 2 bases; nucleotides not matched to a gene: 7. This CDR3 is CASSSSRGPYEQYF. The CDR3 DNA reads TGTGCCAGCTCCTCCTCGAGGGGGCCCTACGAGCAGTACTTC.

The chain has TRBV6-1 and TRBJ2-3, with 7 bases lining up with TRBD1. Per germline, CDR1 MNHNS and CDR2 SASEGT. The CDR3 has 12 residues. The trim removed 3 bases at V and 6 bases at J, leaving 0 bases unmatched. In DNA form, the CDR3 reads TGTGCCAGCAGTGAGGACAGGGATACGCAGTATTTT. Protein: CASSEDRDTQYF.

The gene calls are TRBV27 and TRBJ2-1; 7 positions agree with TRBD2. From germline, CDR1 is MNHEY and CDR2 SMNVEV (reference sequence). CDR3 length equals 15 residues. Trimming took 5 bases from V and 7 from J; bases not matched to a gene: 11. CDR3 bases: TGTGCCAGCAGTCGTAAGCGGGATCCGTTTAATGAGCAGTTCTTC. It encodes CASSRKRDPFNEQFF.

This clone is classed as medium-sized (0.01 to 0.1%). The V call is TRBV12-5, the J call TRBJ2-7; tentative D call: TRBD1 (5 bases). The V end lost 3 bases, the J end lost 6 bases, and 21 bases lay between the germline ends. Germline V gene data show CDR1 as LGHNT and CDR2 as FRNRAP. The CDR3 spans 16 residues. CDR3: CASGFPENLQVSEQYF. As DNA, the CDR3 is TGTGCTAGTGGTTTCCCGGAAAACCTACAGGTATCCGAGCAGTACTTC.

A note on this clone: The sample carries other DNA sequences with the same CDR3. The V call is TRBV19, the J call TRBJ2-7; 11 bases line up with TRBD1. V shed 5 bases, J shed 6 bases, and the junction held 3 bases outside the gene matches. Germline lookup yields CDR1 LNHDA and CDR2 SQIVND (reference sequence). CDR3 length: 13 residues. CDR3 amino acids: CASSRDRGSEQYF. DNA of the CDR3: TGTGCCAGTAGTCGGGACAGGGGGTCCGAGCAGTACTTC.

V is TRBV14 and J is TRBJ1-4, with D uncertain. Germline assignment: CDR1 SGHDN and CDR2 FVKESK. This CDR3 has 16 amino acids. The V gene lost 0 bases and the J gene lost 6 bases, with 14 bases spanning the gap. The CDR3 loop is CASSQDATEGDEKLFF. DNA of the CDR3: TGTGCCAGCAGCCAAGATGCAACAGAAGGCGATGAAAAACTGTTTTTT.

The chain joins TRBV2 to TRBJ1-1, with 9 bases aligning to TRBD1. Trimming removed 6 bases from V and 6 bases from J; junction bases left unmatched: 5. Per germline, CDR1 SNHLY and CDR2 FYNNEI. CDR3 length: 13 residues. The CDR3 here is CASSATGGPEAFF. For the CDR3, the DNA is TGTGCCAGCAGCGCCACAGGGGGCCCTGAAGCTTTCTTT. The whole variable domain, filled in from reference TRBV2 and TRBJ1-1, reads EPEVTQTPSHQVTQMGQEVILRCVPISNHLYFYWYRQILGQKVEFLVSFYNNEISEKSEIFDDQFSVERPDGSNFTLKIRSTKLEDSAMYFCASSATGGPEAFFGQGTRLTVV.

The V gene is TRBV6-1, the J gene TRBJ2-7; tentative D call: TRBD1 (5 bases). Germline V gene sequence: CDR1 MNHNS, CDR2 SASEGT. The CDR3 spans 15 residues. Deletions cut 2 bases from V and 3 bases from J, with 14 bases between. CDR3 coding DNA: TGTGCCAGCAGTGAATTAAGGGGCTCGAGCTACGAGCAGTACTTC. Translated: CASSELRGSSYEQYF.

The V gene is TRBV10-1, the J gene TRBJ1-1; TRBD1 agrees at 7 bases. With V trimmed by 4 bases and J by 6 bases, 14 bases remained unmatched. The germline CDR1 and CDR2 sequences are WNHNN and SYGVQD (reference sequence). The CDR3 spans 16 residues. CDR3 loop: CASSGGTAGSYPEAFF. As DNA, the CDR3 is TGCGCCAGCAGTGGGGGGACAGCAGGGTCGTATCCTGAAGCTTTCTTT.

V gene TRBV2 combines with J gene TRBJ2-7, with D maybe TRBD1 (6 bases). Trimming took 6 bases from V and 5 from J, leaving 14 bases between them. Germline CDR1 is SNHLY and CDR2 is FYNNEI. This CDR3 is 13 amino acids long. The CDR3 DNA is TGTGCCAGCAGCCCCGGCAGGGACAACGAGCAGTACTTC. Its translation is CASSPGRDNEQYF.

CDR3 sequence: CASSQSDRAYTF. For the CDR3, the DNA is TGTGCCAGCAGCCAATCAGACAGGGCATACACCTTC. The chain joins TRBV3-1 (or the pseudogene TRBV3-2) to TRBJ1-2; 7 positions agree with TRBD1. V lost 2 bases and J lost 11; bases outside the gene matches: 5. The CDR3 is 12 residues long. Germline V gene lookup returns CDR1 LGHDT and CDR2 YNNKEL (reference sequence).

As for this clone: Other nucleotide sequences in the sample specify the same CDR3. V and J are TRBV11-3 and TRBJ1-3, with TRBD1 identical over 9 bases. Germline V gene data show CDR1 as SGHNT and CDR2 as YENEEA. V was clipped by 5 bases and J by 2 bases; unmatched bases: 4. CDR3 length: 15 amino acids. The CDR3 loop reads CASSPGQGPGNTIYF. For the CDR3, the DNA is TGTGCCAGCAGCCCGGGACAGGGACCTGGAAACACCATATATTTT.

This CDR3 is CASQGRPGHYEQYF. The CDR3, as DNA: TGTGCCAGCCAGGGTAGACCGGGTCACTACGAGCAGTACTTC. This rearrangement joins TRBV6-5 to TRBJ2-7; tentative D call: TRBD1 (5 bases). The V end was cut by 8 bases, the J end by 3 bases, with 17 bases between. The CDR3 length is 14 residues. CDR1 is MNHEY, CDR2 SVGAGI, per germline.

This chain uses TRBV5-1 with TRBJ2-3; 7 nucleotides agree with TRBD1. V lost 5 bases, J lost 2 bases, and 11 bases stayed unmatched. CDR1 is SGHRS, CDR2 YFSETQ, per germline. This CDR3 has 16 residues. The CDR3 loop is CASSVDGTDTTDTQYF. Written as DNA, the CDR3 is TGCGCCAGCAGTGTAGACGGGACAGACACCACAGATACGCAGTATTTT. The whole variable domain, remainder taken from reference TRBV5-1 and TRBJ2-3, is KAGVTQTPRYLIKTRGQQVTLSCSPISGHRSVSWYQQTPGQGLQFLFEYFSETQRNKGNFPGRFSGRQFSNSRSEMNVSTLELGDSALYLCASSVDGTDTTDTQYFGPGTRLTVL.